What follows are 22 T cell receptor beta chains derived from one specimen sequenced in a study of blood T cell repertoires in COVID-19. TCRdb's copy holds only in-frame clones and misses some; the assay was immunoSEQ multiplex PCR. Of over 100,000 clones listed, less than 85% are singletons. Source material: peripheral blood. Every receptor here comes from a human donor in a cohort sampled during active or convalescent COVID-19.

This clone was observed a single time. V gene TRBV11-2 combines with J gene TRBJ1-5, with TRBD1 as a possible D gene (6 bases). V lost 1 base to trimming and J lost 11 bases, with 21 bases between them. This CDR3 region has 16 residues. The germline V gene encodes CDR1 SGHAT and CDR2 FQNNGV. CDR3 sequence reads: CASSLGPRGAPSAQHF. DNA of the CDR3: TGTGCCAGCAGCTTAGGACCCCGGGGGGCCCCGTCAGCCCAGCATTTT.

The chain combines TRBV6-5 with TRBJ1-1, with 8 nucleotides matching TRBD1. The J segment lost 5 bases and the V segment lost 5 bases, leaving 10 bases of the junction unmatched. CDR1 MNHEY and CDR2 SVGAGI come from the germline V gene. This CDR3 is built from 15 residues. For the CDR3, the DNA is TGTGCCAGCAGTCACAGGGGGATATCCGAGACTGAAGCTTTCTTT. It encodes CASSHRGISETEAFF.

This clone has a handful of counts. The genes are TRBV6-2 or TRBV6-3 and TRBJ1-1; TRBD1 is a possible D gene (6 bases). Germline V gene lookup returns CDR1 MNHEY and CDR2 SVGEGT. V was clipped by 2 bases and J by 2 bases, with 15 bases between them. The CDR3 is made up of 16 amino acids. The CDR3 DNA sequence: TGTGCCAGCAGTTACCGGAGGACAGAGAGAAACACTGAAGCTTTCTTT. Its protein product is CASSYRRTERNTEAFF.

As for this clone: Different DNA sequences within this sample yield the same CDR3. This chain connects TRBV11-2 to TRBJ2-5; 8 nucleotides align to TRBD2. Germline V lookup: CDR1 SGHAT, CDR2 FQNNGV. The V and J ends lost 1 base and 2 bases, in that order; junction bases with no gene match: 3. The CDR3 extends over 15 amino acids. The CDR3: CASSLGGGPQETQYF. CDR3 DNA: TGTGCCAGCAGCTTAGGCGGGGGGCCGCAAGAGACCCAGTACTTC. Drawing the rest from reference TRBV11-2 and TRBJ2-5, the complete variable domain is EAGVAQSPRYKIIEKRQSVAFWCNPISGHATLYWYQQILGQGPKLLIQFQNNGVVDDSQLPKDRFSAERLKGVDSTLKIQPAKLEDSAVYLCASSLGGGPQETQYFGPGTRLLVL.

This clone showed up just a few times. CDR3 coding DNA: TGTGCCAGCAGCCAGGGGACACTTTCCAATCAGCCCCAGCATTTT. Translating gives CASSQGTLSNQPQHF. V gene TRBV3-1 (or the pseudogene TRBV3-2) combines with J gene TRBJ1-5; TRBD1 is a possible D gene (6 bases). This CDR3 has 15 residues. Trimming cost V 3 bases and J 3 bases, with 12 bases left between them. The germline V gene has CDR1 LGHDT and CDR2 YNNKEL (reference sequence).

V and J are TRBV27 and TRBJ2-1; possible D gene TRBD2, 7 bases. Germline V gene lookup returns CDR1 MNHEY and CDR2 SMNVEV (reference sequence). This CDR3 spans 16 amino acids. Trimming shortened V by 4 bases and J by 2 bases, and 15 bases separated the two germline ends. The CDR3 nucleotides read TGTGCCAGCAGTTCGTGGCCGGGGGGCCCCTACAATGAGCAGTTCTTC. Translation: CASSSWPGGPYNEQFF.

The rearrangement links TRBV7-2 to TRBJ2-2, with a tentative D call TRBD1 (6 bases). This CDR3 is built from 14 residues. Germline loops: CDR1 SGHTA, CDR2 FQGNSA. Trimming cost V 5 bases and J 7 bases, with 14 bases left between them. The CDR3 here is CASSVQGGIGELFF. The DNA for the CDR3 is TGTGCCAGCAGCGTACAGGGTGGGATCGGGGAGCTGTTTTTT.

V and J are TRBV20-1 and TRBJ1-2; unclear D gene. The germline V gene encodes CDR1 DFQATT and CDR2 SNEGSKA (reference sequence). This CDR3 has 11 residues. The CDR3 bases are TGCAGCCGTTCGGGTAACTATGGCTACACCTTC. This encodes CSRSGNYGYTF.

The chain joins TRBV19 to TRBJ1-5; D is possibly TRBD1 (6 bases). Germline CDR1 reads LNHDA; CDR2 reads SQIVND (reference sequence). The CDR3 consists of 14 residues. V was trimmed by 5 bases and J by 3 bases, leaving 11 bases between them. CDR3 DNA sequence: TGTGCCAGTAGTCCCAGGGGTACCAATCAGCCCCAGCATTTT. This gives the protein CASSPRGTNQPQHF. The full variable domain, in which reference TRBV19 and TRBJ1-5 provide the parts outside the CDR3, is DGGITQSPKYLFRKEGQNVTLSCEQNLNHDAMYWYRQDPGQGLRLIYYSQIVNDFQKGDIAEGYSVSREKKESFPLTVTSAQKNPTAFYLCASSPRGTNQPQHFGDGTRLSIL.

The CDR3 here is CASSRGLAVVYEQYF. DNA for the CDR3: TGTGCCAGCAGCAGGGGACTAGCGGTTGTGTACGAGCAGTACTTC. This sequence joins TRBV3-1 (or the pseudogene TRBV3-2) and TRBJ2-7, with 11 bases identical to TRBD2. Trimming took 5 bases from V and 4 from J; bases not matched to a gene: 7. The CDR3 covers 15 residues. The germline V gene encodes CDR1 LGHDT and CDR2 YNNKEL (reference sequence).

J is TRBJ1-2 and V is TRBV25-1; 9 nucleotides align to TRBD1. CDR3 length: 14 amino acids. The J segment lost 6 bases and the V segment lost 1 base, leaving 3 bases of the junction unmatched. Germline V CDR1 and CDR2: MGHDK, SYGVNS. CDR3 bases: TGTGCCAGCAGTGAATTAACAGGGGGCAATGGCTACACCTTC. It is translated as CASSELTGGNGYTF.

This clone was counted a few times. This chain uses TRBV30 with TRBJ1-2; D unclear. The germline CDR1 and CDR2 sequences are GTSNPN and SVGIG (reference sequence). The CDR3 is made up of 13 amino acids. The V gene lost 1 base and the J gene lost 4 bases, with 10 bases spanning the gap. The CDR3 coding sequence is TGTGCCTGGAGTGGCCCAGCGGCCTATGGCTACACCTTC. Translated, it gives CAWSGPAAYGYTF.

The chain uses TRBV7-3 and TRBJ2-3; TRBD1 agrees at 7 bases. The germline gives CDR1 SGHTA, CDR2 FQGTGA. The CDR3 totals 17 residues. V shed 3 bases and J 5 bases; nucleotides not matched to a gene: 14. DNA of the CDR3: TGTGCCAGCAGCTTTACCGGGGACAGCCCGTTGGGAGATACGCAGTATTTT. Translated: CASSFTGDSPLGDTQYF.

V gene TRBV2 combines with J gene TRBJ2-7; D may be TRBD2 (7 bases). The CDR3 is made up of 13 amino acids. Germline assignment: CDR1 SNHLY and CDR2 FYNNEI. Trimming removed 2 bases at V and 8 bases at J, with 13 bases between. The CDR3 reads CASSERGASQQYF. The CDR3 DNA sequence: TGTGCCAGCAGTGAACGGGGGGCCTCCCAGCAGTACTTC.

The chain joins TRBV5-8 to TRBJ2-1; 13 bases line up with TRBD2. V dropped 4 bases and J dropped 7; count of bases not matched to a gene: 5. CDR3 length equals 15 residues. Germline V gives CDR1 SGHTS, CDR2 YDEGEE. The CDR3 here is CASSRGTSGANEQFF. The CDR3 nucleotides are TGTGCCAGCAGCCGAGGGACTAGCGGGGCGAATGAGCAGTTCTTC.

DNA for the CDR3: TGTGCCAGCAGCAAGGAAAGACATTCTGGCTATGGCTACACCTTC. It yields the protein CASSKERHSGYGYTF. The chain recombines TRBV7-2 with TRBJ1-2; D unresolved. This CDR3 has 15 amino acids. Germline CDR1 reads SGHTA; CDR2 reads FQGNSA. V dropped 5 bases and J dropped 4 bases, with 17 bases sitting between them.

The V gene is TRBV20-1, the J gene TRBJ2-5; 8 bases align to TRBD1. From germline, CDR1 is DFQATT and CDR2 SNEGSKA (reference sequence). The CDR3 sequence is 14 residues long. Losses at the gene ends were 3 bases for V and 2 bases for J; bases not matched to a gene: 5. The CDR3 sequence: CSASARGRQETQYF. The DNA of the CDR3 is TGCAGTGCTAGTGCCAGGGGGCGTCAAGAGACCCAGTACTTC.

J is TRBJ1-3 and V is TRBV19, with 8 positions matching TRBD1. Trimming removed 3 bases from V and 4 bases from J; junction bases left unmatched: 5. Germline lookup yields CDR1 LNHDA and CDR2 SQIVND (reference sequence). The CDR3 runs to 15 residues. CDR3 residues: CASSILRDRGNTIYF. The DNA of the CDR3 is TGTGCCAGTAGTATTCTCCGGGACAGGGGAAACACCATATATTTT.

This chain joins TRBV7-8 and TRBJ1-4, with D maybe TRBD1 (6 bases). The germline V gene encodes CDR1 SGHVS and CDR2 FQNEAQ. The germline V and J ends were trimmed by 4 bases and 5 bases, with 11 bases remaining between them. CDR3 size: 14 residues. CDR3 amino acids: CASSSSTGNEKLFF. The CDR3 region has the DNA TGTGCCAGCAGCTCGTCCACAGGGAATGAAAAACTGTTTTTT.

This chain links TRBV5-1 with TRBJ2-5; TRBD2 matches at 7 bases. This CDR3 has 14 residues. The V segment lost 4 bases and the J segment 3 bases; nucleotides outside the gene matches: 6. Per germline, CDR1 SGHRS and CDR2 YFSETQ. The CDR3 sequence: CASSAGDRKETQYF. DNA of the CDR3: TGCGCCAGCAGCGCGGGGGACCGTAAAGAGACCCAGTACTTC.

The chain couples TRBV4-3 to TRBJ2-7, with 14 bases fitting TRBD2. J gave up 2 bases and V 3 bases, and 9 bases lay outside the gene matches. The length of the CDR3 is 18 residues. Germline V gives CDR1 LGHNA, CDR2 YSLEER. The CDR3 spells CASSQLYWGLAGAYEQYF. DNA for the CDR3: TGCGCCAGCAGCCAGCTCTATTGGGGACTAGCGGGGGCCTACGAGCAGTACTTC.

In this sample, this clone turned up many times. The chain couples TRBV19 to TRBJ2-7; the D is unclear. Germline V gene sequence: CDR1 LNHDA, CDR2 SQIVND (reference sequence). The CDR3 loop spans 14 amino acids. Trimming removed 6 bases at V and 3 bases at J, with 15 bases between. CDR3 nucleotides: TGTGCCAGTAGCCCAACAGTTACTCTCTACGAGCAGTACTTC. Protein product: CASSPTVTLYEQYF.